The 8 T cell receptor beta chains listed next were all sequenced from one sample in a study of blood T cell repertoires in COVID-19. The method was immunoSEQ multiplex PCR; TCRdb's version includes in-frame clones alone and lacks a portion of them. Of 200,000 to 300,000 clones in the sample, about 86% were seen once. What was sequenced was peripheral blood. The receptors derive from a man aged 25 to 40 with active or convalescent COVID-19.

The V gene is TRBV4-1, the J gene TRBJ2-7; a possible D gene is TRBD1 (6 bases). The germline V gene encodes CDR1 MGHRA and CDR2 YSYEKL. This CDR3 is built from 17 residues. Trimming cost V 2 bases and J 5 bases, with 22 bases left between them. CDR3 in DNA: TGCGCCAGCAGCCAACTAACAGAACAGGGAGATGGCCACGAGCAGTACTTC. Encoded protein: CASSQLTEQGDGHEQYF.

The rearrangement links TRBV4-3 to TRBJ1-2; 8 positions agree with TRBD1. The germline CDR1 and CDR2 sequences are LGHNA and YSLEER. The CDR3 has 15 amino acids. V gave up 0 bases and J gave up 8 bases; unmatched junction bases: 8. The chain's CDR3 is CASSQDYQGARGYTF. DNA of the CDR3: TGCGCCAGCAGCCAAGATTACCAGGGGGCACGAGGCTACACCTTC.

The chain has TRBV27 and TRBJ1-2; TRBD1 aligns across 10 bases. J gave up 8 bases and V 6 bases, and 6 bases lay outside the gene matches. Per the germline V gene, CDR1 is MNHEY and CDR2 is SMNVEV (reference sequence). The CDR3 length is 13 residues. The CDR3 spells CASSWGQGSGYTF. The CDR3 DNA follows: TGTGCCAGCAGCTGGGGACAGGGGAGCGGCTACACCTTC.

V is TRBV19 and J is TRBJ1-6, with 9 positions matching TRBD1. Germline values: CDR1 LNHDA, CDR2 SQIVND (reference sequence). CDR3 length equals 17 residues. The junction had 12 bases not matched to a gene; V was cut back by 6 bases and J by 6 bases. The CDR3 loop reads CASRDRGQGLLNSPLHF. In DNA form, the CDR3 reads TGTGCCAGTAGGGACAGGGGACAGGGTCTTCTTAATTCACCCCTCCACTTT.

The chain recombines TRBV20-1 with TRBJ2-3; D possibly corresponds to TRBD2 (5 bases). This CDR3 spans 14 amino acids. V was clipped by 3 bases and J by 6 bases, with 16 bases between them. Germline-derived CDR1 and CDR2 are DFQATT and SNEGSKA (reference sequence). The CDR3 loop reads CSASSGSAEDTQYF. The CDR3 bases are TGCAGTGCTAGTTCGGGGTCAGCCGAGGATACGCAGTATTTT.

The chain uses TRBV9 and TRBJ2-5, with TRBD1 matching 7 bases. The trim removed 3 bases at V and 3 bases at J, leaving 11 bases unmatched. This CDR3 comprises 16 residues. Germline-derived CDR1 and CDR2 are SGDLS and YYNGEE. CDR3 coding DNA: TGTGCCAGCAGCGCCCCGAGGGGGCCAGTCGAAGAGACCCAGTACTTC. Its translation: CASSAPRGPVEETQYF.

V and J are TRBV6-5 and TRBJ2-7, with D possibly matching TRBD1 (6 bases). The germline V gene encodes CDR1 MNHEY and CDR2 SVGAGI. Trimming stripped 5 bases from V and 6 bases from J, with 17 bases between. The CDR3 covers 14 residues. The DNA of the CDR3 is TGTGCCAGCAGTCCGGGACACCTACCCCTCGAGCAGTACTTC. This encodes CASSPGHLPLEQYF.

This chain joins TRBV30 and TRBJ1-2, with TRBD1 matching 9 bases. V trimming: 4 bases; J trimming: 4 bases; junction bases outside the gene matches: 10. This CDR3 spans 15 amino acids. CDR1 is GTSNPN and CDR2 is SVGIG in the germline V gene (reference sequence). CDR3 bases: TGTGCCTGGAAAACAGGGGGCGCCGACCTCTATGGCTACACCTTC. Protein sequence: CAWKTGGADLYGYTF.